One sample yielded the 30 T cell receptor beta chains listed below, sequenced in a study of vaccination and CD4 T cells after COVID-19 (dated by TCRdb to 2021 to 2024). Antigen specificity for these receptors is unknown. Libraries were made using PCR. The sample was run on an Illumina iSeq 100. At the Johns Hopkins FTIC core, DNA from the cultured CD4+ T cells underwent TCR sequencing with the Oncomine TCR Beta short-read assay. Using fastp trimming at Q25 and MiXCR clonotype assembly, TCRdb reanalyzed the public sequencing data and kept in-frame beta chains. A single entry per CDR3 protein holds the most common genes and DNA from its merged rows. The sample has over 10,000 distinct CDR3 sequences on record, around 40% of them singletons. Of the sample, 15% to 20% is held by the ten largest clones. The treatment or condition label corresponds to: approximately 10-day PBMC culture with coronavirus spike peptide pools or control peptides (ViraFEST assay).

The sequencing input was cultured CD4+ T cells from blood. The origin of the receptors is a human donor with COVID-19.

The rearrangement joins TRBV19 to TRBJ1-4; possible D gene TRBD1, 5 bases. The CDR3 sequence is 13 residues long. V lost 7 bases to trimming and J lost 7 bases, with 13 bases between them. Germline assignment: CDR1 LNHDA and CDR2 SQIVND (reference sequence). The CDR3 spells CASTGQGIEKLFF. The CDR3 coding sequence is TGTGCCAGTACCGGTCAGGGAATTGAAAAACTGTTTTTT.

The chain recombines TRBV9 with TRBJ2-3; no clear D. Germline-derived CDR1 and CDR2 are SGDLS and YYNGEE. Trimming cost V 3 bases and J 2 bases, with 10 bases left between them. The CDR3 sequence is 14 residues long. The CDR3 nucleotides are TGTGCCAGCAGCGCTGGTCGGGCCACAGATACGCAGTATTTT. Its translation is CASSAGRATDTQYF.

V and J are TRBV5-1 and TRBJ2-2, with 11 positions matching TRBD2. CDR3 length: 16 residues. Germline CDR1 and CDR2: SGHRS and YFSETQ. The ends lost 4 bases at V and 1 base at J; junction bases unmatched: 3. The CDR3 reads CASSPSGGMNTGELFF. CDR3 nucleotide sequence: TGCGCCAGCAGCCCTAGCGGGGGGATGAACACCGGGGAGCTGTTTTTT. Full variable domain (remainder filled in from reference TRBV5-1 and TRBJ2-2): KAGVTQTPRYLIKTRGQQVTLSCSPISGHRSVSWYQQTPGQGLQFLFEYFSETQRNKGNFPGRFSGRQFSNSRSEMNVSTLELGDSALYLCASSPSGGMNTGELFFGEGSRLTVL.

This clonotype has just a few counts. The rearrangement links TRBV20-1 to TRBJ1-1, with a possible D match to TRBD1 (5 bases). CDR1 DFQATT and CDR2 SNEGSKA come from the germline V gene (reference sequence). Trimming removed 0 bases at V and 1 base at J, with 12 bases between. CDR3 size: 15 residues. In DNA, the CDR3 is TGCAGTGCTAGAGATCCGGGGGGAACGAACACTGAAGCTTTCTTT. Protein: CSARDPGGTNTEAFF.

V gene TRBV28 combines with J gene TRBJ2-2; a possible D gene is TRBD1 (6 bases). V was cut by 6 bases and J by 1 base, with 12 bases left in between. Germline V CDR1 and CDR2: MDHEN, SYDVKM. CDR3 length: 15 amino acids. CDR3 amino acids: CASRPGDMNTGELFF. DNA of the CDR3: TGTGCCAGCAGGCCAGGGGATATGAACACCGGGGAGCTGTTTTTT. The complete variable domain, with remaining parts taken from reference TRBV28 and TRBJ2-2, reads DVKVTQSSRYLVKRTGEKVFLECVQDMDHENMFWYRQDPGLGLRLIYFSYDVKMKEKGDIPEGYSVSREKKERFSLILESASTNQTSMYLCASRPGDMNTGELFFGEGSRLTVL.

The rearrangement links TRBV5-4 to TRBJ1-2, with D possibly matching TRBD1 (5 bases). Germline assignment: CDR1 SGHNT and CDR2 YYREEE (reference sequence). This CDR3 has 15 amino acids. V shed 0 bases and J shed 0 bases, with 9 bases lying between them. CDR3 nucleotides: TGTGCCAGCAGCTTGGAGGGGTACCCTAACTATGGCTACACCTTC. Translating gives CASSLEGYPNYGYTF.

This chain connects TRBV15 to TRBJ1-5; unclear D gene. CDR3 length: 14 residues. The germline V gene has CDR1 LNHNV and CDR2 YYDKDF (reference sequence). V lost 1 base and J 7 bases, leaving 11 bases between the germline ends. CDR3 sequence reads: CATSRGLGGQPQHF. For the CDR3, the DNA is TGTGCCACCAGCAGAGGGTTAGGAGGGCAGCCCCAGCATTTT.

The chain has TRBV10-1 and TRBJ1-3; no clear D gene. CDR3 size: 12 residues. The V end was cut by 6 bases, the J end by 2 bases, with 5 bases between. CDR1 and CDR2 from the germline V gene are WNHNN and SYGVQD (reference sequence). The CDR3 protein is CASRGTGNTIYF. The CDR3 nucleotides read TGCGCCAGCAGGGGAACTGGAAACACCATATATTTT.

The chain carries TRBV20-1 and TRBJ2-2; the D gene is possibly TRBD1 (7 bases). Trimming stripped 5 bases from V and 0 bases from J, with 13 bases between. The CDR3 spans 15 residues. Germline assignment: CDR1 DFQATT and CDR2 SNEGSKA (reference sequence). The CDR3 sequence: CSASRRGPNTGELFF. CDR3 coding DNA: TGCAGTGCTTCCCGGAGGGGGCCGAACACCGGGGAGCTGTTTTTT.

CDR3 bases: TGTGCCAGTTCGTGGACAGAGCCCTTCAATGAGCAGTTCTTC. This sequence encodes CASSWTEPFNEQFF. The chain has TRBV19 and TRBJ2-1; D possibly corresponds to TRBD1 (6 bases). This CDR3 contains 14 residues. The germline V gene has CDR1 LNHDA and CDR2 SQIVND (reference sequence). V lost 8 bases and J 6 bases, leaving 17 bases between the germline ends.

This chain links TRBV6-1 with TRBJ2-5, with D uncertain. This CDR3 has 9 amino acids. The germline V and J ends were trimmed by 6 bases and 11 bases, with 7 bases remaining between them. CDR1 and CDR2 from the germline V gene are MNHNS and SASEGT. The CDR3 region has the DNA TGTGCCAGCAGGCCCCCTCAGTACTTC. Encoded protein: CASRPPQYF.

This clonotype was seen more than once but under ten times. The CDR3 DNA reads as TGTGCCAGCTCGCGAGGGACAGGGGCGACGACTAACTATGGCTACACCTTC. This sequence encodes CASSRGTGATTNYGYTF. The rearrangement uses TRBV18 and TRBJ1-2, with 10 positions matching TRBD1. V lost 6 bases and J lost 0; bases outside the gene matches: 10. Germline V gene sequence: CDR1 KGHSH, CDR2 LQKENI. The CDR3 is 17 residues long.

This clonotype has more than one count but fewer than ten. CDR3 DNA: TGTGCCAGCGCCTGGGGAGGAGATACGCAGTATTTT. It specifies CASAWGGDTQYF. The chain links TRBV7-9 to TRBJ2-3; perhaps TRBD2 as D (6 bases). CDR1 is SEHNR and CDR2 is FQNEAQ in the germline V gene (reference sequence). The CDR3 totals 12 residues. Trimming took off 8 bases at V and 5 bases at J, with 11 bases between the two ends.

This rearrangement joins TRBV10-3 to TRBJ1-2, with D perhaps matching TRBD1 (5 bases). The CDR3 is made up of 14 amino acids. Trimming removed 2 bases from V and 8 bases from J, with 15 bases in between. CDR1 is ENHRY and CDR2 is SYGVKD in the germline V gene. Here the CDR3 DNA reads TGTGCCATCAGTGAGCCGGGAGCCCGGGGGGGCTACACCTTC. This sequence encodes CAISEPGARGGYTF.

V gene TRBV6-1 combines with J gene TRBJ1-2; D is unclear. Trimming shortened V by 5 bases and J by 6 bases, and 13 bases separated the two germline ends. CDR3 size: 13 residues. Per germline, CDR1 MNHNS and CDR2 SASEGT. The chain's CDR3 is CASSPRVINGYTF. DNA of the CDR3: TGTGCCAGCAGTCCCCGGGTAATTAATGGCTACACCTTC.

The chain couples TRBV7-2 to TRBJ2-3; TRBD1 matches 8 bases. V trimming: 3 bases; J trimming: 2 bases; junction bases outside the gene matches: 7. The CDR3 spans 16 residues. Per the germline V gene, CDR1 is SGHTA and CDR2 is FQGNSA. CDR3 sequence: CASSLAGTGVTDTQYF. In DNA, the CDR3 is TGTGCCAGCAGCTTGGCCGGGACAGGAGTCACAGATACGCAGTATTTT. Variable domain in full (rest from reference TRBV7-2 and TRBJ2-3): GAGVSQSPSNKVTEKGKDVELRCDPISGHTALYWYRQSLGQGLEFLIYFQGNSAPDKSGLPSDRFSAERTGGSVSTLTIQRTQQEDSAVYLCASSLAGTGVTDTQYFGPGTRLTVL.

The chain uses TRBV20-1 and TRBJ2-1, with D possibly being TRBD2 (5 bases). Trimming removed 0 bases from V and 5 bases from J, with 17 bases in between. The CDR3 has 16 amino acids. From germline, CDR1 is DFQATT and CDR2 SNEGSKA (reference sequence). CDR3 nucleotides: TGCAGTGCTAGAGACTCAGGAGCCCGGGGTAACAATGAGCAGTTCTTC. Its protein is CSARDSGARGNNEQFF.

V is TRBV7-2 and J is TRBJ2-1; no clear D gene. The CDR3 covers 12 residues. V was clipped by 0 bases and J by 9 bases, with 6 bases between them. Germline V gene sequence: CDR1 SGHTA, CDR2 FQGNSA. The DNA for the CDR3 is TGTGCCAGCAGCTTAGCGGGTTCTGAGCAGTTCTTC. Protein sequence: CASSLAGSEQFF.

The V gene is TRBV2, the J gene TRBJ1-2; 7 bases line up with TRBD1. Germline V gene lookup returns CDR1 SNHLY and CDR2 FYNNEI. J was trimmed by 8 bases and V by 5 bases; bases with no gene match: 11. This CDR3 spans 14 amino acids. CDR3 DNA: TGTGCCAGCAGTCATACCGGGACAGAGTCCGGCTACACCTTC. Translated, it gives CASSHTGTESGYTF.

This clonotype occurred a few times. This chain uses TRBV2 with TRBJ1-6; 7 positions agree with TRBD1. The CDR3 extends over 15 amino acids. Germline CDR1 and CDR2: SNHLY and FYNNEI. Losses at the gene ends were 6 bases for V and 5 bases for J; bases not matched to a gene: 7. The CDR3 sequence: CASRAGTANNSPLHF. As DNA, the CDR3 is TGTGCCAGCAGGGCCGGGACAGCTAATAATTCACCCCTCCACTTT.

The chain recombines TRBV5-4 with TRBJ1-2; TRBD1 matches at 8 bases. J gave up 8 bases and V 4 bases, and 13 bases lay outside the gene matches. Per the germline V gene, CDR1 is SGHNT and CDR2 is YYREEE (reference sequence). The CDR3 contains 15 residues. CDR3 residues: CASSHSDDRGYGYTF. The CDR3 nucleotides read TGTGCCAGCAGCCATTCCGATGACAGGGGTTACGGCTACACCTTC.

Only a few counts were recorded for this clonotype. V and J are TRBV7-9 and TRBJ2-1, with 7 bases fitting TRBD2. Trimming at V came to 5 bases and at J to 0 bases, leaving 13 bases not matched to a gene. The CDR3 extends over 18 amino acids. Germline values: CDR1 SEHNR, CDR2 FQNEAQ (reference sequence). CDR3 in amino acids: CASSPGGGIPRSYNEQFF. The CDR3 DNA reads as TGTGCCAGCAGCCCGGGGGGAGGGATCCCCCGCTCCTACAATGAGCAGTTCTTC.

The J gene is TRBJ2-7, the V gene TRBV20-1; D not certain. The V gene lost 3 bases and the J gene lost 0 bases, with 15 bases spanning the gap. This CDR3 spans 15 amino acids. Looked up from germline, CDR1 is DFQATT and CDR2 is SNEGSKA (reference sequence). CDR3 residues: CSASIASVNSYEQYF. CDR3 nucleotides: TGCAGTGCTAGTATAGCCAGCGTAAACTCCTACGAGCAGTACTTC.

V is TRBV5-1 and J is TRBJ2-7; possible D gene TRBD2, 6 bases. The V and J ends lost 1 base and 1 base respectively, with 12 bases between them. Germline lookup yields CDR1 SGHRS and CDR2 YFSETQ. The CDR3 has 15 residues. The chain's CDR3 is CASSLYSGGSYEQYF. DNA of the CDR3: TGCGCCAGCAGCTTGTATAGTGGGGGGTCCTACGAGCAGTACTTC.

This clonotype appeared a few times. The CDR3 here is CASSLDGLQVNGELFF. CDR3 sequence (DNA): TGTGCCAGCAGCTTAGACGGTTTGCAGGTGAACGGGGAGCTGTTTTTT. The V and J genes are TRBV7-2 and TRBJ2-2, with D hard to call. The length of the CDR3 is 16 residues. Germline V CDR1 and CDR2: SGHTA, FQGNSA. V was shortened by 1 base and J by 7 bases, with 16 bases between the two germline ends.

The rearrangement joins TRBV6-1 to TRBJ2-5; 8 bases map to TRBD1. The CDR3 is made up of 15 amino acids. Germline assignment: CDR1 MNHNS and CDR2 SASEGT. With V trimmed by 6 bases and J by 5 bases, 11 bases remained unmatched. The CDR3 DNA sequence: TGTGCCAGCAGCCCCCCCAGACAGGGGTGCGAGACCCAGTACTTC. Translation gives CASSPPRQGCETQYF.

This clonotype was observed once. The chain carries TRBV5-1 and TRBJ1-1; TRBD1 might be the D (5 bases). The V and J ends lost 3 bases and 1 base respectively, with 7 bases between them. The CDR3 has 13 residues. The V gene's germline CDR1 is SGHRS and CDR2 YFSETQ. CDR3 in DNA: TGCGCCAGCAGCTGGGGCAGGAACACTGAAGCTTTCTTT. This codes for CASSWGRNTEAFF.

Only one count was recorded for this clonotype. The chain uses TRBV10-3 and TRBJ2-5, with D perhaps matching TRBD2 (6 bases). The CDR3 sequence is 13 residues long. CDR1 ENHRY and CDR2 SYGVKD come from the germline V gene. V dropped 10 bases and J dropped 5 bases, with 17 bases sitting between them. DNA of the CDR3: TGTGCCACCGGGTTCGGGGGTGGGGAGACCCAGTACTTC. It encodes CATGFGGGETQYF.

This clonotype was seen only a few times. The chain couples TRBV6-5 to TRBJ2-2, with D unclear. Germline V CDR1 and CDR2: MNHEY, SVGAGI. The CDR3 totals 16 residues. The ends were cut back, 0 bases at V and 0 bases at J, with 8 bases in the middle. The CDR3 spells CASSYSRRTNTGELFF. CDR3 DNA sequence: TGTGCCAGCAGTTACTCGAGGCGTACGAACACCGGGGAGCTGTTTTTT.

The CDR3 region has the DNA TGTGCCAGCAAACAGTCGGGACAGGGGTGGAATGAGCAGTTCTTC. It yields the protein CASKQSGQGWNEQFF. The V and J genes are TRBV6-2 or TRBV6-3 and TRBJ2-1, with 10 bases lining up with TRBD1. This CDR3 spans 15 amino acids. Germline values: CDR1 MNHEY, CDR2 SVGEGT. Germline trimming cut 7 bases from V and 7 bases from J; bases unmatched to any gene: 10.